This T cell receptor (beta chain) comes out of a study of blood T cells in healthy people across ages. The study's findings and limits: A greater number of naive CD4+ cells and higher diversity distinguished long-lived donors from aged donors. Older individuals had lower TCR beta diversity per million T cells (the decline was roughly linear).

This clonotype was seen repeatedly, ten times or more. The antigen remains unidentified. Each donor's blood draw was roughly 10 milliliters of peripheral blood. Isolation per sample recovered at least 6 million PBMCs. Next came a second PCR, run for about 6 to 11 cycles, which used a sample-barcoded 5' primer along with a J-beta primer mix. TCRdb passed the 5' RACE reads through MiXCR, listing each CDR3 protein once. Of some 860,000 distinct CDR3 sequences listed, approximately 53% are singletons. The CDR3 has 11 residues. Trimming removed 8 bases from V and 1 base from J, with 5 bases in between. The germline V gene encodes CDR1 KGHSH and CDR2 LQKENI.

The chain links TRBV18 to TRBJ2-5; D call uncertain. Sequencing was done on a sample of blood. The receptor's source is a man aged 35-49 years in good health. CDR3 amino acids: CASSAQETQYF. In nucleotides, the CDR3 is TGTGCCAGCAGCGCCCAAGAGACCCAGTACTTC.